This T cell receptor beta chain originates from a study of technical replicates of blood from a few donors. CDR3 length: 15 amino acids. V lost 4 bases to trimming and J lost 4 bases, with 17 bases between them. Looked up from germline, CDR1 is SGHNT and CDR2 is YYREEE (reference sequence). Here immunoSEQ multiplex PCR was the method, and the copy in TCRdb shows in-frame clones only, minus some. The sample shows around 50,000 clones, roughly 95% of them seen only once. The chain joins TRBV5-4 to TRBJ2-5; D possibly corresponds to TRBD2 (6 bases). The TCR originated in a human donor in good health. The specimen was T cells isolated from PBMCs. CDR3 loop: CASSPPEEGRETQYF. In nucleotides, the CDR3 is TGTGCCAGCAGCCCTCCTGAGGAGGGGAGAGAGACCCAGTACTTC.